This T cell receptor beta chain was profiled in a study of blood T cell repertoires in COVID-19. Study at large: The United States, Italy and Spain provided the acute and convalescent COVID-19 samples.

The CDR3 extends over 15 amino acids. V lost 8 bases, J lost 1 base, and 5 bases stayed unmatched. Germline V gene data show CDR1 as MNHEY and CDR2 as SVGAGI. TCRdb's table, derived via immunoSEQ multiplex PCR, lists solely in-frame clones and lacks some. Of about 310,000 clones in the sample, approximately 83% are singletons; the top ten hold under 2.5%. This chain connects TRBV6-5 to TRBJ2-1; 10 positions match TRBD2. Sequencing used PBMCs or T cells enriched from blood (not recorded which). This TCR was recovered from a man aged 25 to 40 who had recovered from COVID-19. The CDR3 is CASASGGGSYNEQFF. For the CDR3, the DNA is TGTGCCAGCGCTAGCGGGGGCGGGTCCTACAATGAGCAGTTCTTC.